This record covers a single T cell receptor (beta chain). This record belongs to a study of cytomegalovirus exposure and HLA in healthy donors. With 60 Vbeta and 13 Jbeta primers, the PCR was carried out. Libraries were prepared by immunoSEQ multiplex PCR; TCRdb keeps only in-frame clonotypes and omits some of them. The sample records about 140,000 clones, around 79% being singletons. Trimming took 6 bases from V and 4 from J; bases not matched to a gene: 8. This CDR3 has 14 amino acids. CDR1 and CDR2 (germline): MRHNA, SNTAGT. The chain is built from TRBV6-4 and TRBJ1-1; 7 bases are shared with TRBD1. This TCR was sampled from a woman between 45 and 60 years old in good health and CMV-seropositive. The sample taken for sequencing was PBMCs. In nucleotides, the CDR3 is TGTGCCAGCAGCTTCTCAGGGGGGAGCACTGAAGCTTTCTTT. Residues: CASSFSGGSTEAFF.